This section outlines one T cell receptor (beta chain) sequence together with its context. A single base separates this from a much larger clone, so it may be a read error. This specimen comes from a study of CD8+CD57+ T cells in acquired aplastic anemia. Across the whole study: Sorted CD4+ and CD8+ cells yielded roughly 3.1 ug of DNA on average.

Sequencing was done on patients that had shown CD8+CD57+ cell expansion by flow cytometry. Germline CDR1 reads SGDLS; CDR2 reads YYNGEE. This CDR3 is 16 amino acids long. TCR beta VDJ combinations and CDR3 sequences were profiled from genomic DNA. TCRdb recomputed calls from the reads with MiXCR, one row per CDR3 protein. This sample has 100,000 to 150,000 distinct CDR3 sequences, with approximately 40% found just once. Sequenced input: sorted CD4+, CD8+, or CD8+CD57+ T cells (not recorded which) from PBMCs. The clonotype comes from a human donor with aplastic anemia. This chain connects TRBV9 to TRBJ1-1; TRBD1 aligns across 7 bases. The CDR3 nucleotides read TGTGCCGGCAGCGTTGGGCAGGGGGTGCTAAACACTGAAGCTTTCTTT. This translates into CAGSVGQGVLNTEAFF. The complete variable domain, with remaining parts taken from reference TRBV9 and TRBJ1-1, reads DSGVTQTPKHLITATGQRVTLRCSPRSGDLSVYWYQQSLDQGLQFLIQYYNGEERAKGNILERFSAQQFPDLHSELNLSSLELGDSALYFCAGSVGQGVLNTEAFFGQGTRLTVV.